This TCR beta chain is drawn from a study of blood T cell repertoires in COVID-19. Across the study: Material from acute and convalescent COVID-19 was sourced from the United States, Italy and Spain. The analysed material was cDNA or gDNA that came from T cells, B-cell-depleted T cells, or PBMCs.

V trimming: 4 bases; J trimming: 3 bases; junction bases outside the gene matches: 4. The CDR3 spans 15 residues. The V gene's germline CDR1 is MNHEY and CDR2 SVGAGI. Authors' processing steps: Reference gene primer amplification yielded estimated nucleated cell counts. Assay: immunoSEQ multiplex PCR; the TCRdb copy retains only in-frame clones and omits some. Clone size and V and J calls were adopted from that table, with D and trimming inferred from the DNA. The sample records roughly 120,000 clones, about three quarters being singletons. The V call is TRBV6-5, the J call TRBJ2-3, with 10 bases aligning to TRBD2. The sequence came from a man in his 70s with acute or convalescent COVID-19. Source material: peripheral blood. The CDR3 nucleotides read TGTGCCAGCAGTTTCGGACTAGCGGAAACAGATACGCAGTATTTT. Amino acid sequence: CASSFGLAETDTQYF.